This passage covers 21 T cell receptor beta chains from one sample sequenced in a study of blood T cells in healthy people across ages. Primed by a sample-barcoded 5' primer and a J-beta primer mix, a second PCR proceeded for about 7 to 11 cycles. In TCRdb, the 5' RACE reads were re-called with MiXCR into one record per CDR3 protein. The table records about 1 million distinct CDR3 sequences, 35% to 50% of them present only once. Sequencing was carried out using blood. These receptors were taken from a woman aged 60 to 75 in good health.

The chain links TRBV4-1 to TRBJ1-2, with TRBD1 identical over 7 bases. Germline CDR1 reads MGHRA; CDR2 reads YSYEKL. The CDR3 consists of 15 residues. The V and J ends lost 3 bases and 8 bases, in that order; junction bases with no gene match: 12. DNA of the CDR3: TGCGCCAGCAGCCAGGACGACAGGGCACGGGGCGGCTACACCTTC. Protein: CASSQDDRARGGYTF.

The chain couples TRBV27 to TRBJ2-5; 7 positions agree with TRBD1. Trimming at V came to 10 bases and at J to 5 bases, leaving 10 bases not matched to a gene. The CDR3 has 13 amino acids. The germline V gene has CDR1 MNHEY and CDR2 SMNVEV (reference sequence). CDR3 loop: CANRGQPGETQYF. DNA for the CDR3: TGTGCCAACAGGGGACAACCAGGGGAGACCCAGTACTTC.

V usage is TRBV5-1 and J usage is TRBJ1-4, with a tentative D call TRBD1 (6 bases). Germline CDR1 SGHRS, CDR2 YFSETQ. The V end was cut by 0 bases, the J end by 7 bases, with 13 bases between. The CDR3 runs 15 residues. In nucleotides, the CDR3 is TGCGCCAGCAGCTTGGAGGGGGGGCTGGGTGAAAAACTGTTTTTT. Residues: CASSLEGGLGEKLFF.

A few counts support this clonotype. The genes are TRBV10-3 and TRBJ2-1; D gene uncertain. CDR1 and CDR2 from the germline V gene are ENHRY and SYGVKD. The CDR3 extends over 15 amino acids. Trimming stripped 4 bases from V and 7 bases from J, with 17 bases between. This CDR3 is CAISVPSALGNEQFF. As DNA, the CDR3 is TGTGCCATCAGTGTTCCGTCAGCCCTCGGGAATGAGCAGTTCTTC.

The chain recombines TRBV6-5 with TRBJ2-3; a weak D match, TRBD1 (6 bases). The CDR3 totals 13 residues. The V end was cut by 2 bases, the J end by 6 bases, with 9 bases between. Germline values: CDR1 MNHEY, CDR2 SVGAGI. In nucleotides, the CDR3 is TGTGCCAGCAGTTACGGGGACAAGGATACGCAGTATTTT. Residues: CASSYGDKDTQYF.

This clonotype was seen a few times. The rearrangement joins TRBV29-1 to TRBJ2-2; 9 bases fit TRBD1. The CDR3 is 14 residues long. V was clipped by 8 bases and J by 5 bases; unmatched bases: 9. Per the germline V gene, CDR1 is SQVTM and CDR2 is ANQGSEA. CDR3 loop: CSTTGTGMTGELFF. CDR3 bases: TGCAGCACAACCGGGACAGGGATGACCGGGGAGCTGTTTTTT.

J is TRBJ2-1 and V is TRBV29-1; D is unclear. The germline V gene has CDR1 SQVTM and CDR2 ANQGSEA. The length of the CDR3 is 14 residues. The V end lost 4 bases, the J end lost 2 bases, and 12 bases lay between the germline ends. DNA for the CDR3: TGCAGCGTTGGGCACCGCCTAACCTACAATGAGCAGTTCTTC. Its protein product is CSVGHRLTYNEQFF.

Only one count was recorded for this clonotype. This chain uses TRBV3-1 with TRBJ2-5; D is unresolved. The CDR3 loop spans 14 amino acids. CDR1 and CDR2 (germline): LGHDT, YNNKEL (reference sequence). V lost 3 bases and J lost 0, with 8 bases in between. The CDR3 here is CASSHSGYQETQYF. The CDR3 DNA follows: TGTGCCAGCAGCCACTCCGGGTACCAAGAGACCCAGTACTTC.

This clonotype was recorded a few times. V is TRBV28 and J is TRBJ2-5; D call uncertain. V was trimmed by 6 bases and J by 5 bases, leaving 10 bases between them. The CDR3 is 12 amino acids. Germline V lookup: CDR1 MDHEN, CDR2 SYDVKM. The CDR3 DNA sequence: TGTGCCAGCAGAAACCCGGGCGAGACCCAGTACTTC. This codes for CASRNPGETQYF.

This clonotype was seen a handful of times. The V gene is TRBV24-1, the J gene TRBJ2-1; D remains ambiguous. Per germline, CDR1 KGHDR and CDR2 SFDVKD. Trimming took 5 bases from V and 10 from J, leaving 11 bases between them. This CDR3 has 12 amino acids. CDR3 coding DNA: TGTGCCACCAGTGCCCGAACACCAGAGCAGTTCTTC. This encodes CATSARTPEQFF.

About this clonotype: The junction departs from germline at one end; a sequencing error may be responsible. The chain carries TRBV27 and TRBJ2-3; a possible D gene is TRBD2 (5 bases). The CDR3 is made up of 13 amino acids. Germline-derived CDR1 and CDR2 are MNHEY and SMNVEV (reference sequence). The CDR3 DNA reads as TGTGCCAGCAGTTTAGCGGGCACAAATACGCAGTATTTT. It yields the protein CASSLAGTNTQYF.

This clonotype appeared a few times. The chain uses TRBV20-1 and TRBJ2-3; D gene unclear. The length of the CDR3 is 15 residues. The germline CDR1 and CDR2 sequences are DFQATT and SNEGSKA (reference sequence). Trimming pared 7 bases from V and 0 bases from J, leaving 17 bases between. The CDR3 DNA reads TGCAGTGTATTCGCTATGAGACAAAGCACAGATACGCAGTATTTT. Its protein product is CSVFAMRQSTDTQYF.

The chain uses TRBV4-2 and TRBJ1-2; D uncertain. This CDR3 has 13 residues. With 0 bases removed from V and 8 bases from J, the gap between germline ends came to 10 bases. Per germline, CDR1 LGHNA and CDR2 YNFKEQ. The CDR3 sequence: CASSQDMRKGYTF. The CDR3 DNA is TGTGCCAGCAGCCAAGATATGAGGAAAGGCTACACCTTC.

This chain uses TRBV29-1 with TRBJ2-7, with 8 bases aligning to TRBD1. V gave up 3 bases and J gave up 0 bases; unmatched junction bases: 7. This CDR3 spans 15 amino acids. Germline CDR1 SQVTM, CDR2 ANQGSEA. The CDR3 DNA is TGCAGCGTTGAGTCGGCAGGGGGCAGCTCCTACGAGCAGTACTTC. Translating it yields CSVESAGGSSYEQYF.

The chain employs TRBV20-1 and TRBJ1-2; 7 positions match TRBD1. Trimming removed 7 bases from V and 8 bases from J; junction bases left unmatched: 13. The CDR3 has 13 amino acids. Germline CDR1 DFQATT, CDR2 SNEGSKA (reference sequence). CDR3 sequence (DNA): TGCAGTGGGTACAGGGGAGGCATGGAAGGCTACACCTTC. Protein product: CSGYRGGMEGYTF.

The chain joins TRBV20-1 to TRBJ2-7; 9 nucleotides match TRBD2. Germline V gives CDR1 DFQATT, CDR2 SNEGSKA (reference sequence). The ends lost 0 bases at V and 4 bases at J; junction bases unmatched: 7. CDR3 size: 15 residues. The CDR3 region has the DNA TGCAGTGCTAGAGATCAGGCTAGCGGGGTTTACGAGCAGTACTTC. This codes for CSARDQASGVYEQYF.

V gene TRBV9 combines with J gene TRBJ1-6, with D unclear. Germline CDR1 reads SGDLS; CDR2 reads YYNGEE. This CDR3 is 17 amino acids long. V was clipped by 0 bases and J by 0 bases, with 10 bases between them. The DNA for the CDR3 is TGTGCCAGCAGCGTAGTGCCGCTGAGCTCCTATAATTCACCCCTCCACTTT. This translates into CASSVVPLSSYNSPLHF. Filled out from reference TRBV9 and TRBJ1-6, the complete variable domain reads DSGVTQTPKHLITATGQRVTLRCSPRSGDLSVYWYQQSLDQGLQFLIQYYNGEERAKGNILERFSAQQFPDLHSELNLSSLELGDSALYFCASSVVPLSSYNSPLHFGNGTRLTVT.

V is TRBV30 and J is TRBJ2-1; perhaps TRBD1 as D (6 bases). The V gene lost 0 bases and the J gene lost 8 bases, with 8 bases spanning the gap. The CDR3 sequence is 12 residues long. Germline CDR1 is GTSNPN and CDR2 is SVGIG (reference sequence). CDR3 nucleotides: TGTGCCTGGAGTGTACACAGGGATGAGCAGTTCTTC. This codes for CAWSVHRDEQFF. Based on the CDR3 plus reference TRBV30 and TRBJ2-1, the full variable domain is SQTIHQWPATLVQPVGSPLSLECTVEGTSNPNLYWYRQAAGRGLQLLFYSVGIGQISSEVPQNLSASRPQDRQFILSSKKLLLSDSGFYLCAWSVHRDEQFFGPGTRLTVL.

The J gene is TRBJ2-1, the V gene TRBV5-1; TRBD2 matches 7 bases. After removal of 2 bases from V and 7 bases from J, the junction contained 9 bases not matched to a gene. Germline loops: CDR1 SGHRS, CDR2 YFSETQ. The CDR3 extends over 15 amino acids. The CDR3 region has the DNA TGCGCCAGCAGCTTAGGGTCGGGAGGAGGGAATGAGCAGTTCTTC. Translating it yields CASSLGSGGGNEQFF. Variable domain in full (rest from reference TRBV5-1 and TRBJ2-1): KAGVTQTPRYLIKTRGQQVTLSCSPISGHRSVSWYQQTPGQGLQFLFEYFSETQRNKGNFPGRFSGRQFSNSRSEMNVSTLELGDSALYLCASSLGSGGGNEQFFGPGTRLTVL.

CDR3 in amino acids: CAISGEGSYEQYF. DNA of the CDR3: TGTGCCATCAGTGGGGAGGGCTCCTACGAGCAGTACTTC. This chain joins TRBV10-3 and TRBJ2-7, with 7 bases aligning to TRBD2. The germline gives CDR1 ENHRY, CDR2 SYGVKD. J gave up 0 bases and V 4 bases, and 0 bases lay outside the gene matches. There are 13 residues in the CDR3.

This clonotype showed up just a few times. This sequence joins TRBV11-3 and TRBJ2-3; D gene ambiguous. The CDR3 runs to 13 residues. Looked up from germline, CDR1 is SGHNT and CDR2 is YENEEA. The V end lost 0 bases, the J end lost 6 bases, and 7 bases lay between the germline ends. The CDR3 here is CASSLDFPDTQYF. The CDR3 DNA is TGTGCCAGCAGCTTAGATTTCCCGGATACGCAGTATTTT.